What follows are 9 T cell receptor beta chains derived from one specimen sequenced in a study of patients and donors after allogeneic stem cell transplantation. TCRdb analysed the RT-PCR reads with MiXCR anew, one entry per CDR3 protein. The repertoire holds hundreds of thousands of distinct CDR3 sequences, around 15% seen once, with around 6.8% in the top ten. Sequencing input: blood, either unsorted or a sorted T cell fraction (not recorded which). These TCRs come from a human donor who was either an allogeneic HSCT recipient or a stem cell or donor lymphocyte infusion donor (not recorded which). It is not recorded whose cells these are; they may come from a transplant donor.

The chain couples TRBV7-2 to TRBJ2-7, with unresolved D. The germline V gene has CDR1 SGHTA and CDR2 FQGNSA. Trimming removed 10 bases at V and 0 bases at J, with 13 bases between. This CDR3 is built from 13 residues. This chain's CDR3 is CATLDRDSYEQYF. The CDR3 DNA is TGTGCCACCTTGGACCGAGACTCCTACGAGCAGTACTTC.

The rearrangement uses TRBV11-1 and TRBJ2-5; possible D gene TRBD2, 6 bases. V was clipped by 1 base and J by 5 bases, with 14 bases between them. The CDR3 totals 15 residues. CDR1 is SGHAT and CDR2 is FQDESV in the germline V gene (reference sequence). CDR3 amino acids: CASSLDPGVRETQYF. The CDR3 DNA sequence: TGTGCCAGCAGCTTAGATCCGGGAGTTCGGGAGACCCAGTACTTC.

This clonotype was seen only a few times. The chain carries TRBV20-1 and TRBJ1-2; the match to TRBD1 covers 8 bases. The germline V gene has CDR1 DFQATT and CDR2 SNEGSKA (reference sequence). The ends lost 3 bases at V and 2 bases at J; junction bases unmatched: 11. CDR3 length: 16 amino acids. As DNA, the CDR3 is TGCAGTGCTAGTCCGACAGGGGTTCGACCAAACTATGGCTACACCTTC. Its protein product is CSASPTGVRPNYGYTF.

This clonotype was counted a single time. This chain joins TRBV2 and TRBJ1-1; a weak D match, TRBD1 (5 bases). The CDR3 totals 11 residues. Germline V lookup: CDR1 SNHLY, CDR2 FYNNEI. V lost 2 bases, J lost 11 bases, and 9 bases lay in between. This CDR3 reads CASSERQIAFF. In nucleotides, the CDR3 is TGTGCCAGCAGTGAACGACAGATCGCTTTCTTT.

The rearrangement joins TRBV9 to TRBJ1-2; D may be TRBD1 (5 bases). CDR3 length: 15 amino acids. The ends were cut back, 3 bases at V and 2 bases at J, with 14 bases in the middle. Per the germline V gene, CDR1 is SGDLS and CDR2 is YYNGEE. The CDR3, as DNA: TGTGCCAGCAGCGCCCGGGGGGACCAGAACTATGGCTACACCTTC. This sequence encodes CASSARGDQNYGYTF.

The J gene is TRBJ1-1, the V gene TRBV2, with D possibly TRBD1 on 5 matching bases. Trimming cost V 8 bases and J 8 bases, with 18 bases left between them. In germline, CDR1 is SNHLY, CDR2 FYNNEI. CDR3 length equals 13 residues. CDR3 nucleotides: TGTGCCAGCCGGGACTCAAAAAGGGCCGAAGCTTTCTTT. Amino acid sequence: CASRDSKRAEAFF.

The V gene is TRBV15, the J gene TRBJ2-1; TRBD2 aligns across 8 bases. Losses at the gene ends were 2 bases for V and 5 bases for J; bases not matched to a gene: 11. Germline loops: CDR1 LNHNV, CDR2 YYDKDF (reference sequence). The CDR3 has 17 residues. The CDR3 reads CATSRILGGRPHNEQFF. The CDR3 nucleotides are TGTGCCACCAGCAGAATTTTGGGCGGGAGGCCCCACAATGAGCAGTTCTTC.

This clonotype was recorded many times. This chain links TRBV6-2 or TRBV6-3 with TRBJ2-2, with D uncertain. This CDR3 contains 17 residues. Germline V lookup: CDR1 MNHEY, CDR2 SVGEGT. The V end was cut by 2 bases, the J end by 1 base, with 14 bases between. In nucleotides, the CDR3 is TGTGCCAGCAGTTACGACCCTTCCCAGAGGAACACCGGGGAGCTGTTTTTT. This translates into CASSYDPSQRNTGELFF.

In its sample, this clonotype was seen a few times. CDR3 amino acids: CASSPRVLETQYF. For the CDR3, the DNA is TGCGCCAGCAGCCCTAGGGTTTTGGAGACCCAGTACTTC. This sequence joins TRBV4-1 and TRBJ2-5; D not resolved. CDR1 and CDR2 from the germline V gene are MGHRA and YSYEKL. V was cut by 4 bases and J by 5 bases, with 11 bases left in between. CDR3 length: 13 amino acids.